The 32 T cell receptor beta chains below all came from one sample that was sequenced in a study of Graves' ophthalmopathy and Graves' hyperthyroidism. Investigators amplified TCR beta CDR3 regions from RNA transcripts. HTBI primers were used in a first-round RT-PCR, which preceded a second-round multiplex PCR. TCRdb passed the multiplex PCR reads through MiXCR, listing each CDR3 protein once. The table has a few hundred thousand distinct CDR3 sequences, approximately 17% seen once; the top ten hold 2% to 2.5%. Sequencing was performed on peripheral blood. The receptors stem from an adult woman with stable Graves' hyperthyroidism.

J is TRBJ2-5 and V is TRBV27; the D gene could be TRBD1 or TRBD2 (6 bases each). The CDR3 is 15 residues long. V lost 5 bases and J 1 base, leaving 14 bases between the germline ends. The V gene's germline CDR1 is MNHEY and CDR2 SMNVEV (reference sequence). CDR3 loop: CASSEDGGPQETQYF. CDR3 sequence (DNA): TGTGCCAGCAGTGAGGATGGGGGGCCCCAAGAGACCCAGTACTTC.

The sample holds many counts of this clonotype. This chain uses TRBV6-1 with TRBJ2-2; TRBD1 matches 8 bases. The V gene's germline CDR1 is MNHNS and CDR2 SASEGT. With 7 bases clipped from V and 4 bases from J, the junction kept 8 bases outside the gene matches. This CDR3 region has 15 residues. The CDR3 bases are TGTGCCAGCAACGCGGACAGGGCAGGCACCGGGGAGCTGTTTTTT. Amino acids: CASNADRAGTGELFF.

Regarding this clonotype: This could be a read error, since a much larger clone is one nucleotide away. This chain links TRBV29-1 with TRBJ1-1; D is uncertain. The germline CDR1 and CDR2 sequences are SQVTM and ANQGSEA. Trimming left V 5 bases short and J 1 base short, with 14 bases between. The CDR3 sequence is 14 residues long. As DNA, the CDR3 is TGCAGCGTTTTAACAGAGCCGTGGAACACTGAAGCTTTCTTT. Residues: CSVLTEPWNTEAFF.

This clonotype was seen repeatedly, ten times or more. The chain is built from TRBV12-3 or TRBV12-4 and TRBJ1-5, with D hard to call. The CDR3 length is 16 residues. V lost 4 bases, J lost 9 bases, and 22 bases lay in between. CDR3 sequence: CASSSSIYGDKAPQHF. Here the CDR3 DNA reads TGTGCCAGCAGTTCCTCAATTTACGGAGATAAGGCGCCCCAGCATTTT.

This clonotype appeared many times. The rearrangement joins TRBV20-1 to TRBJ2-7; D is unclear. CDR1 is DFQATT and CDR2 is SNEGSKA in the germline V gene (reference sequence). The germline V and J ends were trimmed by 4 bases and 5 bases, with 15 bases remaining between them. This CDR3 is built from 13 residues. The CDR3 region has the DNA TGCAGTGCTAAGGTCCAGGTAAAGGACGAGCAGTACTTC. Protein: CSAKVQVKDEQYF.

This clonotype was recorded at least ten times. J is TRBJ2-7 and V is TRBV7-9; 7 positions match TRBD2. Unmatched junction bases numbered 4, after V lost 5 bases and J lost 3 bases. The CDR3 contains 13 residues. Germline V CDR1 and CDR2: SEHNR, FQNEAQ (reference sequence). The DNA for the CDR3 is TGTGCCAGCAGCCCAGCGGGGTTCTACGAGCAGTACTTC. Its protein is CASSPAGFYEQYF.

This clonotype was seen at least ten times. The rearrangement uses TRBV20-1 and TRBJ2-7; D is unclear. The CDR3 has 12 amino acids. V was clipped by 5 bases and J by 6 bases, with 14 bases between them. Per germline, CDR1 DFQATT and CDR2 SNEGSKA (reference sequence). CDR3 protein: CSAGRSPGEQYF. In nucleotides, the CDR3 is TGCAGTGCTGGCAGGTCCCCGGGCGAGCAGTACTTC.

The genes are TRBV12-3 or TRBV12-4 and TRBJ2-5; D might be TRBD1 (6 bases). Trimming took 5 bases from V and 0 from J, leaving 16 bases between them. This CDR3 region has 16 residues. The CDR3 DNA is TGTGCCAGCAGTCGGGACACCTACTCCCACCAAGAGACCCAGTACTTC. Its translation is CASSRDTYSHQETQYF.

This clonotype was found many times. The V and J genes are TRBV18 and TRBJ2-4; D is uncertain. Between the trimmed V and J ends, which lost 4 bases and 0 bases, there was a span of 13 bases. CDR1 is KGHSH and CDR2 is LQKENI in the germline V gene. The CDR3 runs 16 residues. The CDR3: CASSRPMQLAKNIQYF. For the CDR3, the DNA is TGTGCCAGCTCACGTCCTATGCAATTAGCCAAAAACATTCAGTACTTC.

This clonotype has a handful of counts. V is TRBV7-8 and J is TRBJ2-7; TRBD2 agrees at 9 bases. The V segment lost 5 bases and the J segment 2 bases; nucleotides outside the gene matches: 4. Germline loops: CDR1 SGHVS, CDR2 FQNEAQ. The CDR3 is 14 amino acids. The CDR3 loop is CASSTLAGPYEQYF. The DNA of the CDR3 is TGTGCCAGCAGCACCCTAGCGGGACCCTACGAGCAGTACTTC.

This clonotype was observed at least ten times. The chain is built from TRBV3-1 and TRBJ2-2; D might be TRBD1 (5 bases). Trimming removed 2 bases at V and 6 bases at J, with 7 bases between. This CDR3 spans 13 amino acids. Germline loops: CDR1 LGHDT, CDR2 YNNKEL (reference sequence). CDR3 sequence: CASSQIRAGELFF. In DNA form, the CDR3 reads TGTGCCAGCAGCCAAATCAGGGCCGGGGAGCTGTTTTTT.

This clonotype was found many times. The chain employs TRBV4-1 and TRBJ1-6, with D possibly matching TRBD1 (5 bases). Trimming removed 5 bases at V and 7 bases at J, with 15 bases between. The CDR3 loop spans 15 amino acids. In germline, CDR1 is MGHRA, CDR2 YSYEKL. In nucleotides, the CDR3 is TGCGCCAGCAGCGCTCAGGGCTGGACAAATTCACCCCTCCACTTT. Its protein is CASSAQGWTNSPLHF.

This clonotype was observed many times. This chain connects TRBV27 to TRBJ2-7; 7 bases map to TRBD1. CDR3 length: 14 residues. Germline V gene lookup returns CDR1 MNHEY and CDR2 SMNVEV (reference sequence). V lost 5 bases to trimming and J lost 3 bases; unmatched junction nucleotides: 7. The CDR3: CASSPRQGHYEQYF. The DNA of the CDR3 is TGTGCCAGCAGTCCGAGACAGGGACACTACGAGCAGTACTTC.

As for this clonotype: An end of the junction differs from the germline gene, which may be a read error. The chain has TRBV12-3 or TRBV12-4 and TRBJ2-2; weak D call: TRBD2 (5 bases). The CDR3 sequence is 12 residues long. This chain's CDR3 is CASLRNTGKLFF. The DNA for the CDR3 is TGTGCCAGCCTTCGGAACACCGGGAAGCTGTTTTTT.

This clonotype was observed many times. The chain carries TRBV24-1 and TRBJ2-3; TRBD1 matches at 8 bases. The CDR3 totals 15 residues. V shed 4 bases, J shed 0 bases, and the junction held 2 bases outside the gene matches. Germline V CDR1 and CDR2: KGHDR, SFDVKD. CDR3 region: CATSDGQGSTDTQYF. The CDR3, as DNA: TGTGCCACCAGTGACGGACAGGGAAGCACAGATACGCAGTATTTT.

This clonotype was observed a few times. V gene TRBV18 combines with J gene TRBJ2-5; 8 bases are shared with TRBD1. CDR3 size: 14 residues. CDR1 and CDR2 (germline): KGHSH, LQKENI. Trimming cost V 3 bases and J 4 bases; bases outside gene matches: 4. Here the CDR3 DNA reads TGTGCCAGCTCACCGTCCGGGACAGGAGAGACCCAGTACTTC. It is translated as CASSPSGTGETQYF.

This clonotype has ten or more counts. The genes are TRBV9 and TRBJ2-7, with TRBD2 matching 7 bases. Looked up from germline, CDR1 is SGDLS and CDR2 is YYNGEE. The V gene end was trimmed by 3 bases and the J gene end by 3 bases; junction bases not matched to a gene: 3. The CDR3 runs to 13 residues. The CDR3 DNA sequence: TGTGCCAGCAGCGCCCCGGGGGGCTACGAGCAGTACTTC. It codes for CASSAPGGYEQYF.

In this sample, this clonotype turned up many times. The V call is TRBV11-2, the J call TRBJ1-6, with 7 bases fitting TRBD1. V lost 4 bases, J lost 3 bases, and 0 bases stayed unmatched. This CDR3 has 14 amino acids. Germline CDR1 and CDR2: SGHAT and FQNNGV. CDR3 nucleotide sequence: TGTGCCAGCAGCTGGACAGGCTATAATTCACCCCTCCACTTT. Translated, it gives CASSWTGYNSPLHF.

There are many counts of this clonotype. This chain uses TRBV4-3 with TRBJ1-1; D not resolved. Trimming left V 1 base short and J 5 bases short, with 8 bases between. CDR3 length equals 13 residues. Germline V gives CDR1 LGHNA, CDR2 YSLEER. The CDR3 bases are TGCGCCAGCAGCCAAGTTATGGAAACTGAAGCTTTCTTT. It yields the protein CASSQVMETEAFF.

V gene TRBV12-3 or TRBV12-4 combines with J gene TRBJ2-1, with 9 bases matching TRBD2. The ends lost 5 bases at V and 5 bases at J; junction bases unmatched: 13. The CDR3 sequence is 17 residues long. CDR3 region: CASSPSWGLASDNEQFF. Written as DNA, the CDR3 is TGTGCCAGCAGTCCGAGCTGGGGACTAGCATCAGACAATGAGCAGTTCTTC.

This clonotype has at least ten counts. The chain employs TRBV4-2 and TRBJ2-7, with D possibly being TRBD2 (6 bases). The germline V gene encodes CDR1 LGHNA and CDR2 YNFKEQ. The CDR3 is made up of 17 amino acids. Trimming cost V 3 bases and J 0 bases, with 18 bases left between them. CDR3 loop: CASSQEGLSGNSYEQYF. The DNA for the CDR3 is TGTGCCAGCAGCCAGGAAGGCCTTAGCGGAAACTCCTACGAGCAGTACTTC.

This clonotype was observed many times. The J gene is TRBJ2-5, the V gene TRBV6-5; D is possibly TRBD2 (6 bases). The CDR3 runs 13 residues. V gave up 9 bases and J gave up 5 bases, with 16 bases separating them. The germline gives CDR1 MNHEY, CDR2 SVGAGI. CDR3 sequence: CARVAETFETQYF. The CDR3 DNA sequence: TGTGCCAGGGTAGCGGAGACCTTCGAGACCCAGTACTTC.

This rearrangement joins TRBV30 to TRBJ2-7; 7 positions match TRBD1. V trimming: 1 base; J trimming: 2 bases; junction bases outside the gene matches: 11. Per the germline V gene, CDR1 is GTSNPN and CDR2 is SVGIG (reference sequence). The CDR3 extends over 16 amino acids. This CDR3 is CAWSDPDRTWAYEQYF. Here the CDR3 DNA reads TGTGCCTGGAGTGACCCGGACAGGACTTGGGCCTACGAGCAGTACTTC.

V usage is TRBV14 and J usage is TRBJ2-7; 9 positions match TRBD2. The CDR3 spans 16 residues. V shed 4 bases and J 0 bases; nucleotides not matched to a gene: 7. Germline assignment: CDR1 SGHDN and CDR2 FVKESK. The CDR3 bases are TGTGCCAGCAGCCCGCACTTAGCGGGGGACTCCTACGAGCAGTACTTC. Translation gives CASSPHLAGDSYEQYF. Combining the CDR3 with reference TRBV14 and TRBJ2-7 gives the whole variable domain EAGVTQFPSHSVIEKGQTVTLRCDPISGHDNLYWYRRVMGKEIKFLLHFVKESKQDESGMPNNRFLAERTGGTYSTLKVQPAELEDSGVYFCASSPHLAGDSYEQYFGPGTRLTVT.

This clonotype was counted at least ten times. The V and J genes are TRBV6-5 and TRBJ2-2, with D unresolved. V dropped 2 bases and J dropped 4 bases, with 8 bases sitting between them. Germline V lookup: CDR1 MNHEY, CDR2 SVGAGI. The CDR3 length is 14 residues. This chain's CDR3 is CASSYLRRTGELFF. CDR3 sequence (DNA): TGTGCCAGCAGTTACCTTCGACGCACCGGGGAGCTGTTTTTT.

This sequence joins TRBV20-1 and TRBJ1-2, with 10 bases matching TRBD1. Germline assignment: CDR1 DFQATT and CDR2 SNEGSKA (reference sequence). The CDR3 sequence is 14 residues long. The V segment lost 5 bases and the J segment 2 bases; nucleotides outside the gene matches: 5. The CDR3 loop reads CSAGTGAHNYGYTF. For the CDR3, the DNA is TGCAGTGCTGGGACAGGGGCCCACAACTATGGCTACACCTTC.

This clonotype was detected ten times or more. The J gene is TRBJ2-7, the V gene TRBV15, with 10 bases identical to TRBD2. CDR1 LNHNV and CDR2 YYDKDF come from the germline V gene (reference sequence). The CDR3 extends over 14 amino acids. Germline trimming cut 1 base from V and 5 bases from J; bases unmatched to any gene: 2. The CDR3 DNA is TGTGCCACCAGCAGAGGTGGGACTAGCGACGAGCAGTACTTC. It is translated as CATSRGGTSDEQYF. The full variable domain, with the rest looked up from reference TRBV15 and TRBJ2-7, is DAMVIQNPRYQVTQFGKPVTLSCSQTLNHNVMYWYQQKSSQAPKLLFHYYDKDFNNEADTPDNFQSRRPNTSFCFLDIRSPGLGDTAMYLCATSRGGTSDEQYFGPGTRLTVT.

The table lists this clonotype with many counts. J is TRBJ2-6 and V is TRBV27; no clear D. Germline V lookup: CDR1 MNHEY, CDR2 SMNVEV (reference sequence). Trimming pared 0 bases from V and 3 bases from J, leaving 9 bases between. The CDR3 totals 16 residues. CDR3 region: CASSLSIGFGANVLTF. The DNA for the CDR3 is TGTGCCAGCAGTTTATCGATAGGGTTTGGGGCCAACGTCCTGACTTTC.

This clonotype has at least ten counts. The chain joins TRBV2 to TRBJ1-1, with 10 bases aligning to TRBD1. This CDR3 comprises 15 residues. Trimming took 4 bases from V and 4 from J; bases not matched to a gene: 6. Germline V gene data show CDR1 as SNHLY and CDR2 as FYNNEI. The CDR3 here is CASSVNGQGVTEAFF. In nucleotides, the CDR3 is TGTGCCAGCAGTGTTAACGGACAGGGGGTCACTGAAGCTTTCTTT.

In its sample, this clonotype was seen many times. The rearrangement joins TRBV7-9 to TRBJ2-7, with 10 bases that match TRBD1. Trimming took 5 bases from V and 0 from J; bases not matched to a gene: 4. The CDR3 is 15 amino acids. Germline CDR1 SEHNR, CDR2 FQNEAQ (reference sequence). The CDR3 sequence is CASSGRTGGSYEQYF. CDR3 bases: TGTGCCAGCAGCGGACGGACAGGGGGCTCCTACGAGCAGTACTTC.

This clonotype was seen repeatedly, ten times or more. As DNA, the CDR3 is TGTGCCAGCAGCCAAAAATCGACAGCTTCCTCCTACGAGCAGTACTTC. Translated, it gives CASSQKSTASSYEQYF. The chain carries TRBV7-9 and TRBJ2-7; weak D call: TRBD1 (5 bases). This CDR3 contains 16 residues. Trimming took off 5 bases at V and 0 bases at J, with 17 bases between the two ends. The germline CDR1 and CDR2 sequences are SEHNR and FQNEAQ (reference sequence). The complete variable domain, with remaining parts taken from reference TRBV7-9 and TRBJ2-7, reads DTGVSQNPRHKITKRGQNVTFRCDPISEHNRLYWYRQTLGQGPEFLTYFQNEAQLEKSRLLSDRFSAERPKGSFSTLEIQRTEQGDSAMYLCASSQKSTASSYEQYFGPGTRLTVT.

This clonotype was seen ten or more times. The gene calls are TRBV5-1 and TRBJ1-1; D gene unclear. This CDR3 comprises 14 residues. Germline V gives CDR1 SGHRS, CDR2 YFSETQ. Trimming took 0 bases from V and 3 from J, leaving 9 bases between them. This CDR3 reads CASSLGTADTEAFF. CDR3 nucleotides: TGCGCCAGCAGCTTGGGGACTGCGGACACTGAAGCTTTCTTT. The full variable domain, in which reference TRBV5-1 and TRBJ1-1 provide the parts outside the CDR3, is KAGVTQTPRYLIKTRGQQVTLSCSPISGHRSVSWYQQTPGQGLQFLFEYFSETQRNKGNFPGRFSGRQFSNSRSEMNVSTLELGDSALYLCASSLGTADTEAFFGQGTRLTVV.